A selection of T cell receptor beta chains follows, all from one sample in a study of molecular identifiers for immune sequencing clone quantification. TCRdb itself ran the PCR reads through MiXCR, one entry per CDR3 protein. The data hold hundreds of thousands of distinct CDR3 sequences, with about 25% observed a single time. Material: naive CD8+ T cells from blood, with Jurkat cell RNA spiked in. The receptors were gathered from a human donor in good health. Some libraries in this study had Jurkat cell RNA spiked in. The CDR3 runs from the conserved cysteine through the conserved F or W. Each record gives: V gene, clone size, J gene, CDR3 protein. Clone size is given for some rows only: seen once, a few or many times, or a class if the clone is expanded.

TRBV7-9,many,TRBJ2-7,CASSDPGTVYEQYF
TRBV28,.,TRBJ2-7,CASREGLAVSCYEQYF
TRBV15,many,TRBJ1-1,CATSRDIQGVNTEAFF
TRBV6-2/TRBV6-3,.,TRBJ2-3,CASRETRSDTQYF
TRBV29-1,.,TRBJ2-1,CSGVTGNQIF
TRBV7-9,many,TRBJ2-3,CASSPGLAGVPGSTQYF
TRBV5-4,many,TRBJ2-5,CASSLEDSPVEF
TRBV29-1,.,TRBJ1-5,CSVENREANQPQHF
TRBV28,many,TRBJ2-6,CASSFRGSGANVLTF
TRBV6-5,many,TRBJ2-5,CASSYGGGVQETQYF
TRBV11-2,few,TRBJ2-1,CASSPEGRGSYNEQFF
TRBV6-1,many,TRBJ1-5,CASSEVAPPYNQPQHF
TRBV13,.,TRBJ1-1,CASSPYGVQNTEASF
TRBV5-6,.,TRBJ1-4,CASSLVGIGNEKLFF
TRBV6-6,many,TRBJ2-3,CASSVRDRGTDTQYF
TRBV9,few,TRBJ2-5,CASNSGAGETQYF
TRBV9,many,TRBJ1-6,CASREGSGSPLHF
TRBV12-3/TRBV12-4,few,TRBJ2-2,CASSRTGFAGELFF
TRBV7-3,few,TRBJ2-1,CASSSLSGVSYNEQFF
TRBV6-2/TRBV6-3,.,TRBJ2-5,CASSYYSGRVEETQYF
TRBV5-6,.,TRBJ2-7,CASSLSSGILEQYF
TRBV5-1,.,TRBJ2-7,CASSLTVDYEQYF
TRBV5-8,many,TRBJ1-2,CASSTFNRDYNYGYTF
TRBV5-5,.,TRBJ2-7,CASSKPGGGEQYF
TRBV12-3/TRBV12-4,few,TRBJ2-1,CASSLVRVQGNEQFF
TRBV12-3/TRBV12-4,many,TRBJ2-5,CASSFGETQYF
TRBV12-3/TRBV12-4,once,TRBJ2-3,CASSLQGELSTDTQYF
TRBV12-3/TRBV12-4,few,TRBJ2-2,CASSLIPRTTNTGELFF
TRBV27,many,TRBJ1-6,CASSFNRGLSDSPLHF
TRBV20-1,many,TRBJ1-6,CSAGTASSYNSPLHF
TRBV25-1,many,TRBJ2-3,CASSEFSIGAPDTQYF
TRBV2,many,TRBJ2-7,CASRISGIGPEQYF
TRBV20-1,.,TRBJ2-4,CGATTGARNIQYF
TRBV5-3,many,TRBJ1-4,CARSSNRAATNEKLFF
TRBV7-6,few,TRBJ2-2,CASSRDMNTGELFF
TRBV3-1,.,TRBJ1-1,CASSLILEGGDGVNTEAFF
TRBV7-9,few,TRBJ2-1,CASSSLAVEQFF
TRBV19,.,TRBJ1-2,CASWSTELYGYTF
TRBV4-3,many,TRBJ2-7,CASSQDLVSSVEQYF
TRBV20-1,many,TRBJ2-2,CSVQHTGELFF
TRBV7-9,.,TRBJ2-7,CASSRDSAEQYF
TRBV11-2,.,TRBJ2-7,CASSLVGQGANEQYF
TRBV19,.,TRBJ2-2,CASSISGATGELFF
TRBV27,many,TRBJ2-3,CASSLLAGGRDTQYF
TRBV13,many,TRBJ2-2,CASSLSLAHANTGELFF
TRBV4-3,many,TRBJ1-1,CASSQGRTDEAFF
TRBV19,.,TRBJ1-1,CASSIGWGMNTEAFF
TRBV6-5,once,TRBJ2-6,CASGPGLISGANVLTF